Listed below are T cell receptor beta chains from one sample, sequenced in a study of vaccination effects on CD4 cells after COVID-19. Their antigen targets remain unknown. Some clones are missing from TCRdb's copy, which holds only in-frame ones; the method was immunoSEQ multiplex PCR. The sample holds roughly 26,000 clones; about four fifths are singletons and the top ten take around 16%. The starting material was CD4+ T cells from PBMCs cultured with HCoV-NL63 spike peptides, obtained before COVID-19 vaccination. The receptors stem from a human donor who had a prior SARS-CoV-2 infection. Both conserved end residues are part of each CDR3. Each record gives: V gene, CDR3 protein.

V: TRBV13; CDR3: CASSLNINAGSTDTQYF
V: TRBV7-3; CDR3: CASSLNAGSGSPLHF
V: TRBV5-4; CDR3: CASSFGENEQYF
V: TRBV20-1; CDR3: CSVYGGDEQYF
V: TRBV19; CDR3: CASSPGLAGGRGYNEQFF
V: TRBV7-2; CDR3: CASSLAPRDTQYF
V: TRBV5-4; CDR3: CASKSMGRSYEQYF
V: TRBV4-3; CDR3: CASSQGVVFRGPDTQYF
V: TRBV2; CDR3: CASSDAGAGGYTF
V: TRBV9; CDR3: CASSLNRLRGYTF
V: TRBV5-6; CDR3: CASSLVLGLARFEEQFF
V: TRBV2; CDR3: CASGGDRGLSGANVLTF
V: TRBV6-4; CDR3: CASSDEAGTEAFF
V: TRBV6-5; CDR3: CASTNGQPYNEQFF
V: TRBV2; CDR3: CASTPNMDSKQFF
V: TRBV14; CDR3: CASSQDTNTEAFF
V: TRBV5-1; CDR3: CASSNGASSGNTIYF
V: TRBV10-3; CDR3: CAIRGTSGAVYEQYF
V: TRBV7-2; CDR3: CASNPVLGASKTQYF
V: TRBV20-1; CDR3: CSASFGAEDQPQHF
V: TRBV5-1; CDR3: CASSLAGGGTSFRGGTDTQYF
V: TRBV2; CDR3: CASIGTLTGELFF
V: TRBV7-2; CDR3: CASSPQPESDTQYF
V: TRBV11-2; CDR3: CASRPRNSAGELFF
V: TRBV5-1; CDR3: CASSLVVGYGYTF
V: TRBV5-6; CDR3: CASSLTGVKNIQYF
V: TRBV3-1/TRBV3-2; CDR3: CASSRRTPQETQYF
V: TRBV5-1; CDR3: CASSLAGGETQYF
V: TRBV6-6; CDR3: CASSYPLGTGELFF
V: TRBV6-5; CDR3: CASRDRLAGTYEQYF
V: TRBV19; CDR3: CASSSKGWNSPLHF
V: TRBV24-1; CDR3: CATSDPSGLAKNTGELFF
V: TRBV30; CDR3: CAWTRGLAGETQYF
V: TRBV15; CDR3: CATSVPRRTEAFF
V: TRBV6-5; CDR3: CASGGTGAHEQYF
V: TRBV6-5; CDR3: CASRKTGSSGYTF
V: TRBV11-3; CDR3: CASSLTTNTIYF
V: TRBV5-4; CDR3: CASSSPGGYYGYTF
V: TRBV4-2; CDR3: CASSQKTSGSLYEQFF
V: TRBV24-1; CDR3: CATRAGLVTDTQYF
V: TRBV5-1; CDR3: CASSLQGQNQETQYF
V: TRBV7-9; CDR3: CASSLPPERGGWSYNEQFF
V: TRBV5-1; CDR3: CASREGTQVDGEAFF
V: TRBV15; CDR3: CATSRDRNEKLFF
V: TRBV7-2; CDR3: CASIPGGRAGNTIYF
V: TRBV6-5; CDR3: CASRAGIRETQYF
V: TRBV5-4; CDR3: CASSMGQGTYEQYF
V: TRBV5-1; CDR3: CASSKYSGSARTDTQYF
V: TRBV12-3/TRBV12-4; CDR3: CASSLQFRSGYTF
V: TRBV7-3; CDR3: CASSRLGTGANEQFF
V: TRBV15; CDR3: CATSRGYGLEETQYF
V: TRBV11-2; CDR3: CASGRDGTYEQYF
V: TRBV15; CDR3: CATSRDSYGYTF
V: TRBV7-2; CDR3: CASSSRGGRSYEQYF